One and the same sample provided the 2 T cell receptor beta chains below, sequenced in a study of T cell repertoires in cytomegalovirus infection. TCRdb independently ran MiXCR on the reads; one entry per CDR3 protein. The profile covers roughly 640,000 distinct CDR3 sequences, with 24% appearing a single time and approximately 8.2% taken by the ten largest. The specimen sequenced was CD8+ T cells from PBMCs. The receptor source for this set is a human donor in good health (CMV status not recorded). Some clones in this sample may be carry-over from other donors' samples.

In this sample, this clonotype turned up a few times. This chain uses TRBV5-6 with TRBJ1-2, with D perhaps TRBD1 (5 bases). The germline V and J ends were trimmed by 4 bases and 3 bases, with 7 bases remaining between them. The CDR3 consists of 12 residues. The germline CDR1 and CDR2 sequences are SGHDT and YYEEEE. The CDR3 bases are TGTGCCAGCAGCCGGGGGGACTATGGCTACACCTTC. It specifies CASSRGDYGYTF.

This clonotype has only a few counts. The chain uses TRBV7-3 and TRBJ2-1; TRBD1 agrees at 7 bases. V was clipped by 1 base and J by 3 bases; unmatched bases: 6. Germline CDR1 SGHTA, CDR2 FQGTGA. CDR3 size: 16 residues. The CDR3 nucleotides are TGTGCCAGCAGCTTAAAAGGCCCAGGGGGCTACAATGAGCAGTTCTTC. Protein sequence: CASSLKGPGGYNEQFF.